Listed below are T cell receptor beta chains from one sample, sequenced in a study of blood T cell repertoires in COVID-19. The protocol was immunoSEQ multiplex PCR, while the TCRdb copy is restricted to in-frame clones and leaves out a portion. The table includes tens of thousands of clones, 65% to 90% detected once. Input material: peripheral blood. The receptors derive from a man between 60 and 75 years old with acute or convalescent COVID-19. Both conserved end residues are part of each CDR3. The order of the fields is J gene, clone size, D gene, V gene, CDR3 DNA, CDR3 protein. The D gene is left open where the match is weak. Clone size is given for some rows only: seen once, a few or many times, or a class if the clone is expanded.

j_call: TRBJ1-5
clone_size: once
d_call: -
v_call: TRBV27
cdr3_nt: TGTGCCAGCAGGCTCGGCAGGGTGGGTCAGCCCCAGCATTTT
cdr3_aa: CASRLGRVGQPQHF

j_call: TRBJ2-5
clone_size: few
d_call: TRBD1
v_call: TRBV12-3/TRBV12-4
cdr3_nt: TGTGCCAGCAGCCCGACAGGGGAAAGCTTCCAGTACTTC
cdr3_aa: CASSPTGESFQYF

j_call: TRBJ2-7
clone_size: -
d_call: TRBD1
v_call: TRBV5-6
cdr3_nt: TGTGCCAGCAGACCAACAGGGGGCGCTTCCTACGAGCAGTACTTC
cdr3_aa: CASRPTGGASYEQYF

j_call: TRBJ2-1
clone_size: -
d_call: TRBD2
v_call: TRBV30
cdr3_nt: TGTGCCTGGAGTAAGGGGCGGGAGCCCAATGAGCAGTTCTTC
cdr3_aa: CAWSKGREPNEQFF

j_call: TRBJ2-3
clone_size: -
d_call: -
v_call: TRBV7-3
cdr3_nt: TGTGCCAGCAGCCCCCGGGGGCGAACAGGGGTTTTTCAAGATACGCAGTATTTT
cdr3_aa: CASSPRGRTGVFQDTQYF

j_call: TRBJ1-4
clone_size: few
d_call: -
v_call: TRBV18
cdr3_nt: TGTGCCAGCTCACCCTCAGGGGCGACTAATGAAAAACTGTTTTTT
cdr3_aa: CASSPSGATNEKLFF

j_call: TRBJ1-2
clone_size: -
d_call: -
v_call: TRBV25-1
cdr3_nt: TGTGCCAGCAGTGAATATGGGAACAGGGACTATGGCTACACCTTC
cdr3_aa: CASSEYGNRDYGYTF

j_call: TRBJ2-7
clone_size: -
d_call: TRBD2
v_call: TRBV10-3
cdr3_nt: TGTGCCATCAAGGCGGGAGGGAATTCCTACGAGCAGTACTTC
cdr3_aa: CAIKAGGNSYEQYF

j_call: TRBJ2-1
clone_size: -
d_call: TRBD2
v_call: TRBV5-1
cdr3_nt: TGCGCCAGCAGCTTCGGGACTAGCGGGAGGGCCTACAATGAGCAGTTCTTC
cdr3_aa: CASSFGTSGRAYNEQFF

j_call: TRBJ1-1
clone_size: -
d_call: TRBD1
v_call: TRBV14
cdr3_nt: TGTGCCAGCAGCCAAACGACAGGGGGTTGGACTGAAGCTTTCTTT
cdr3_aa: CASSQTTGGWTEAFF

j_call: TRBJ1-3
clone_size: -
d_call: -
v_call: TRBV9
cdr3_nt: TGTGCCAGCAGCGTAGGCGGTGCAGGGGCCTCTGGAAACACCATATATTTT
cdr3_aa: CASSVGGAGASGNTIYF

j_call: TRBJ2-6
clone_size: -
d_call: -
v_call: TRBV25-1
cdr3_nt: TGTGCCAGCAGTGGTCTACTCTCTGGGGCCAACGTCCTGACTTTC
cdr3_aa: CASSGLLSGANVLTF

j_call: TRBJ1-4
clone_size: -
d_call: TRBD1
v_call: TRBV24-1
cdr3_nt: TGTGCCACCACTTGGCCAGGGGGCCGTACTAATGAAAAACTGTTTTTT
cdr3_aa: CATTWPGGRTNEKLFF

j_call: TRBJ2-1
clone_size: -
d_call: -
v_call: TRBV7-9
cdr3_nt: TGTGCCGGAGGTGCTAGCGCGAGGGCTGAGCAGTTCTTC
cdr3_aa: CAGGASARAEQFF